This T cell receptor beta chain was recovered during a study of blood T cells in healthy people across ages. V lost 4 bases to trimming and J lost 2 bases, with 15 bases between them. CDR1 and CDR2 (germline): SGHNT, YYREEE (reference sequence). The CDR3 spans 15 residues. A second 7 to 11 cycle PCR used barcoded and J-beta primers. A single record per CDR3 protein comes from TCRdb applying MiXCR to the 5' RACE reads. The table includes 450,000 to 700,000 distinct CDR3 sequences, approximately 25% detected once. This chain links TRBV5-4 with TRBJ2-5, with TRBD2 as a possible D gene (5 bases). This clonotype was obtained from a woman aged 70-85 years in good health. The sequenced material came from blood. The CDR3 DNA reads as TGTGCCAGCAGCATCTCGGGGTCCGCACAAGAGACCCAGTACTTC. This codes for CASSISGSAQETQYF.